Listed below are T cell receptor beta chains from one sample, sequenced in a study of blood T cell repertoires in COVID-19. Generated by immunoSEQ multiplex PCR, the TCRdb table keeps only in-frame clones and is missing some. The table lists about 530,000 clones, about 89% of them singletons. What was sequenced was peripheral blood. These receptors came from a woman in her forties or fifties with COVID-19, enrolled during active disease. The CDR3 runs from the conserved cysteine through the conserved F or W. D genes are given only for firm matches. Size is omitted from some rows. Given values are once, few, many or a class for expanded clones.

clone_size	d_call	j_call	v_call	cdr3_nt	cdr3_aa
.	.	TRBJ1-6	TRBV12-3/TRBV12-4	TGTGCCAGCAGTTTTGACAGGAATTCACCCCTCCACTTT	CASSFDRNSPLHF
.	.	TRBJ2-7	TRBV21-1	TGTGCCAGCAGCAAATGCCAACGGGGGGATAGCTACGAGCAGTACTTC	CASSKCQRGDSYEQYF
.	.	TRBJ1-2	TRBV29-1	TGCAGCGTTGACGGGGGCTATGGCTACACCTTC	CSVDGGYGYTF
.	TRBD1	TRBJ1-2	TRBV20-1	TGCAGTGCTAGTAGCGGGACAGGGAATCATGGCTACACCTTC	CSASSGTGNHGYTF
.	.	TRBJ2-7	TRBV6-5	TGTGCCAGCAGCATTGACAGGTTCCCCTACGAGCAGTACTTC	CASSIDRFPYEQYF
.	TRBD1	TRBJ2-3	TRBV9	TGTGCCAGCAGCCCCTCACTACAGGGGCTAGTCACAGATACGCAGTATTTT	CASSPSLQGLVTDTQYF
.	.	TRBJ2-2	TRBV6-1	TGTGCCAGCAGTGAATTCCGCCCGGGGACCGGGGAGCTGTTTTTT	CASSEFRPGTGELFF
.	TRBD1	TRBJ1-1	TRBV9	TGTGCCAGCAGCGGACAGGGTATGAACACTGAAGCTTTCTTT	CASSGQGMNTEAFF
.	.	TRBJ2-5	TRBV28	TGTGCCAGCAGTTTAGGATTGGGGGGGCGCGGGGAGACCCAGTACTTC	CASSLGLGGRGETQYF
.	TRBD1	TRBJ1-2	TRBV30	TGTGCCTGGAGTGCACAGGGGCAGGGCTACACCTTC	CAWSAQGQGYTF
.	.	TRBJ1-6	TRBV30	TGTGCCTGGAATCGAGGGAGAAACTCACCCCTCCACTTT	CAWNRGRNSPLHF
.	TRBD1	TRBJ1-5	TRBV28	TGTGCCAGCAGTTTCCAACACAGGGGGCATCAGCCCCAGCATTTT	CASSFQHRGHQPQHF
.	.	TRBJ1-2	TRBV2	TGTGCCAGCGAGTTGTACAGGGACTATGGCTACACCTTC	CASELYRDYGYTF
.	TRBD2	TRBJ2-3	TRBV5-1	TGCGCCAGCAGCTTGTATAGCGGGGGGGCAACAGATACGCAGTATTTT	CASSLYSGGATDTQYF
.	.	TRBJ1-4	TRBV6-6	TGTGCCAGCAGTGCACCCGGACTGGGTGAAAAACTGTTTTTT	CASSAPGLGEKLFF
.	TRBD1	TRBJ2-7	TRBV19	TGTGCCAGTGGGACAGTCTACGAGCAGTACTTC	CASGTVYEQYF
.	.	TRBJ1-1	TRBV4-1	TGCGCCAGCAGCAAGGGGACAAACACTGAAGCTTTCTTT	CASSKGTNTEAFF
.	TRBD2	TRBJ2-3	TRBV19	TGTGCCAGTAGGAGCGGGGGGGCCACAGATACGCAGTATTTT	CASRSGGATDTQYF
.	TRBD2	TRBJ2-5	TRBV9	TGTGCCAGCAGCGTAGCCGGGGGGGGGCATGAGACCCAGTACTTC	CASSVAGGGHETQYF
.	.	TRBJ1-1	TRBV18	TGTGCCAGCTCACCACGGGCAGGGAGGGACACTGAAGCTTTCTTT	CASSPRAGRDTEAFF
few	TRBD1	TRBJ1-6	TRBV7-9	TGTGCCAGCAGCTTAGGGACAGGGAGAAATTCGGAATCACCCCTCCACTTT	CASSLGTGRNSESPLHF
once	.	TRBJ1-1	TRBV7-8	TGTGCCAGCAGCTTAGTCGCGCGGAACACTGAAGCTTTCTTT	CASSLVARNTEAFF
.	.	TRBJ2-7	TRBV6-1	TGTGCCAGCAGTGAAACAGGAGCCTACGAGCAGTACTTC	CASSETGAYEQYF
.	.	TRBJ2-7	TRBV6-6	TGTGCCAGCAGTTCCACTTCCTACGAGCAGTACTTC	CASSSTSYEQYF
.	TRBD2	TRBJ2-5	TRBV9	TGTGCCAGCAGCGTAGCGGGGACTAGCGGCCAAGAGACCCAGTACTTC	CASSVAGTSGQETQYF
.	TRBD1	TRBJ2-1	TRBV5-1	TGCGCCAGCAGCCCCCCCCTTGGGACAGGGGACAGCTCCTACAATGAGCAGTTCTTC	CASSPPLGTGDSSYNEQFF
.	TRBD1	TRBJ2-7	TRBV19	TGTGCCAGTAGTCTAGGGACAGGGGGCGGCTACGAGCAGTACTTC	CASSLGTGGGYEQYF
.	TRBD1	TRBJ1-5	TRBV7-8	TGTGCCAGCAGCTTAGCGCCAAGAGACAGGGCCCAGCATTTT	CASSLAPRDRAQHF
.	TRBD2	TRBJ2-7	TRBV10-2	TGCGCCAGCAGCGGAGGGACTACCAGCTCCTACGAGCAGTACTTC	CASSGGTTSSYEQYF
.	.	TRBJ1-1	TRBV9	TGTGCCAGCAGCGTAAGCCCTCAAACTCTGGACACTGAAGCTTTCTTT	CASSVSPQTLDTEAFF
.	.	TRBJ1-4	TRBV28	TGTGCCAGCAGTTTACAGGGTTATGATAGGTTTTTT	CASSLQGYDRFF
once	.	TRBJ2-7	TRBV21-1	TGTGCCAGCAGCAAATCCCAGAGCGACTACGAGCAGTACTTC	CASSKSQSDYEQYF
.	TRBD1	TRBJ2-7	TRBV6-5	TGTGCCAGCAGGGGCGGGACAGGTCCCTACGAGCAGTACTTC	CASRGGTGPYEQYF
.	TRBD2	TRBJ2-7	TRBV4-1	TGCGCCAGCAGCTTGACTAGCGAGTCCTACGAGCAGTACTTC	CASSLTSESYEQYF
.	.	TRBJ2-1	TRBV12-3/TRBV12-4	TGTGCCAGCAGTAAGCCACCTTACAATGAGCAGTTCTTC	CASSKPPYNEQFF
.	.	TRBJ1-2	TRBV2	TGTGCCAGCAGTCTTGGACGGCAGGGGAAGGGCTACACCTTC	CASSLGRQGKGYTF
.	.	TRBJ2-1	TRBV6-6	TGTGCCAGCAGCATGGACATGAGTGATGAGCAGTTCTTC	CASSMDMSDEQFF
.	.	TRBJ2-7	TRBV11-2	TGTGCCAGCAGCTTAAGCGGTGAACAGCGGCTTAACTTC	CASSLSGEQRLNF
.	.	TRBJ2-1	TRBV30	TGTGCCTGGAGGCGGGACGGGAACAATGAGCAGTTCTTC	CAWRRDGNNEQFF
.	TRBD1	TRBJ1-2	TRBV15	TGTGCCACCAGCAGTAAGGGGGCAGATCCCGATAGATCCCGACCTAACTATGGCTACACCTTC	CATSSKGADPDRSRPNYGYTF
few	.	TRBJ1-4	TRBV19	TGTGCCAGTAGTAGCGGCGTAACTAATGAAAAACTGTTTTTT	CASSSGVTNEKLFF
.	.	TRBJ2-7	TRBV5-1	TGCGCCAGCAGTTCCACAGGGATCTACGAGCAGTACTTC	CASSSTGIYEQYF
.	TRBD2	TRBJ2-2	TRBV3-1/TRBV3-2	TGTGCCAGCAGCCAAGATCCGACTAGCGAGGGCGGGGAGCTGTTTTTT	CASSQDPTSEGGELFF
few	.	TRBJ1-6	TRBV19	TGTGCCAGTAGTTATAAAATGGACAGCTACTATAATTCACCCCTCCACTTT	CASSYKMDSYYNSPLHF
.	.	TRBJ1-2	TRBV10-3	TGTGCCATCAGCCCCAGGGAGGCAGGAGGCTACACCTTC	CAISPREAGGYTF
.	TRBD1	TRBJ2-7	TRBV7-9	TGTGCCAGCAGCCATCGGGACAGGATTTACGAGCAGTACTTC	CASSHRDRIYEQYF
once	.	TRBJ2-1	TRBV28	TGTGCCAGCAGTCTTCTGAGGACAGCTTACAATGAGCAGTTCTTC	CASSLLRTAYNEQFF
.	TRBD1	TRBJ1-1	TRBV10-1	TGCGCCAGCAGCCGCGGACAGGGGGCTGGAGGGACTGAAGCTTTCTTT	CASSRGQGAGGTEAFF
.	.	TRBJ1-4	TRBV18	TGTGCCAGCTCACGAGGGTCGGGGGTGAATAATGAAAAACTGTTTTTT	CASSRGSGVNNEKLFF
.	.	TRBJ2-7	TRBV28	TGTGCCAGCAGTTTAACGGGGTTTGGGTACGAGCAGTACTTC	CASSLTGFGYEQYF
.	TRBD1	TRBJ2-6	TRBV6-5	TGTGCCAGCAGTTCCACAGGGGGGAATGGGGCCAACGTCCTGACTTTC	CASSSTGGNGANVLTF
.	.	TRBJ1-1	TRBV30	TGTGCCTGGAAACGGGGGTACACTGAAGCTTTCTTT	CAWKRGYTEAFF
.	.	TRBJ1-2	TRBV3-1/TRBV3-2	TGTGCCAGCAGCCAAGGACCGACAGGAGTGTATGGCTACACCTTC	CASSQGPTGVYGYTF
.	.	TRBJ2-7	TRBV9	TGTGCCAGCAGCGTAATAGGGGATCCCTCCTACGAGCAGTACTTC	CASSVIGDPSYEQYF
.	.	TRBJ2-7	TRBV5-1	TGCGCCAGCAGCTCGTTGACCGGGGGGCCTATGAACTACGAGCAGTACTTC	CASSSLTGGPMNYEQYF
.	.	TRBJ2-2	TRBV4-1	TGCGCCAGCAGCCAAGAAAGCTGGAACACCGGGGAGCTGTTTTTT	CASSQESWNTGELFF
.	TRBD2	TRBJ2-3	TRBV2	TGTGCCAGCAGGCGGGGGAGCACAGATACGCAGTATTTT	CASRRGSTDTQYF
.	TRBD2	TRBJ2-5	TRBV9	TGTGCCAGCAGCGTAGAACTAGCGGGCCCAGATCGGCAACAGACCCAGTACTTC	CASSVELAGPDRQQTQYF